The rows below give T cell receptor beta chains drawn from one sample of a study of tumor-infiltrating lymphocytes in primary liver carcinoma. In TCRdb, the multiplex PCR reads were re-called with MiXCR into one record per CDR3 protein. The sample yields fewer than 350,000 distinct CDR3 sequences, roughly 60% seen once. The sequencing input was peripheral blood. The origin of the receptors is a middle-aged man with primary liver carcinoma and hepatitis B virus infection. Each CDR3 is given with its conserved first and last residue. Fields, in order: J gene, V gene, clone size, D gene, CDR3 DNA, CDR3 protein. The D gene is left open where the match is weak. Expanded clones get a size class; other rows say once, few or many, or leave the size out.

TRBJ2-7 | TRBV4-2 | . | TRBD2 | TGTGCCAGCAGCCAAGATGTTCTAGCGGGAGACAAGGAGTACTTC | CASSQDVLAGDKEYF
TRBJ2-1 | TRBV10-3 | few | . | TGTGCCATCAGTGAGTCGGACGGGAGTGGTAATGAGCAGTTCTTC | CAISESDGSGNEQFF
TRBJ2-7 | TRBV5-4 | . | TRBD1 | TGTGCCAGCAGCAATGACAGGGGGCTATACAAGCAGTACTTC | CASSNDRGLYKQYF
TRBJ2-3 | TRBV28 | . | . | TGTGCCAGCAGTCCTATAACGGGACAAAGCACAGATACGCAGTATTTT | CASSPITGQSTDTQYF
TRBJ1-1 | TRBV11-1 | . | . | TGTACCAGCAGCTTAATTGACATCTCTGAAGCTTTTTTT | CTSSLIDISEAFF
TRBJ2-3 | TRBV10-3 | . | TRBD1 | TGTGCCATCAGCGACAGGGAAGGGATCACAGTTACGCAGTATTTT | CAISDREGITVTQYF
TRBJ2-1 | TRBV7-9 | . | . | TGTGCCAGCAGCTGGGACGAGAGTGAGCAGTTCTTC | CASSWDESEQFF
TRBJ2-1 | TRBV6-5 | . | . | TGTGCTAGCAGTTACTCGGGGTCTGTGCAGTTCTTC | CASSYSGSVQFF
TRBJ2-7 | TRBV20-1 | . | . | TGCAGTGCTACCGGGGGGCGCAGCTCCTGCGAGCAGTACTTC | CSATGGRSSCEQYF
TRBJ2-1 | TRBV4-2 | many | . | TGTGCCAGCAGCCTGAGCTCTGAGCAGTTCTTC | CASSLSSEQFF
TRBJ2-1 | TRBV6-2/TRBV6-3 | many | . | TGTGCCAGCAGCGACCGGGCAGAGAACAATGAGCAGTTCTTC | CASSDRAENNEQFF
TRBJ2-1 | TRBV11-1 | once | . | TGTGCCAGCAGCCGACCGTTGAGTGAGCAGCTCTTC | CASSRPLSEQLF
TRBJ1-3 | TRBV29-1 | many | . | TGCAGCGTTGAGGGGGACAACTCTGGAAACACCATATATTTT | CSVEGDNSGNTIYF
TRBJ2-7 | TRBV6-1 | . | TRBD2 | TGTGCCATCAGTGAGATAGGACTAGCGGCCTACGAGCAGTACTTC | CAISEIGLAAYEQYF
TRBJ1-1 | TRBV5-6 | once | . | TGTGCCAGCAGCTTCAGAACAGCGAACACTGAAGCTTTCTTT | CASSFRTANTEAFF
TRBJ2-7 | TRBV29-1 | many | . | TGCAGCGTTGTGGGGGAGTACGAGCAGTACTTC | CSVVGEYEQYF
TRBJ2-1 | TRBV10-3 | . | . | TGTGCCATCAGTGAGAGCGGAAGGGGGTACAATGGGCAGTTCTTC | CAISESGRGYNGQFF
TRBJ2-7 | TRBV11-2 | . | TRBD1 | TGTGCCAGCAGCTTGACAGGGGGCAAGTCACACGAGCAGTACTTC | CASSLTGGKSHEQYF